A selection of T cell receptor beta chains follows, all from one sample in a study of T cell responses to AZD1222 COVID-19 vaccine. The data were produced by immunoSEQ multiplex PCR, yet TCRdb's version contains in-frame clones alone and is incomplete. Of 55,000 to 70,000 clones listed, about 88% are singletons. Sequenced material: peripheral blood, taken on day 0 of AZD1222 vaccination. All receptors come from an adult in good health. CDR3s include the opening cysteine and the closing phenylalanine or tryptophan. D genes are given only for firm matches. The size entry is marked missing in some rows and otherwise reads once, few, many or a size class.

>13|TRBD1|TRBV29-1|TRBJ1-4|-
CSVEGTGDEKLFF
TGCAGCGTTGAAGGGACAGGGGATGAAAAACTGTTTTTT
>14|TRBD1|TRBV3-1/TRBV3-2|TRBJ2-1|-
CASSQVQGVNGEFF
TGTGCCAGCAGCCAAGTACAGGGGGTGAATGGGGAGTTCTTC
>15|TRBD1|TRBV7-9|TRBJ1-1|-
CASSYRQGTDTEAFF
TGTGCCAGCAGTTATCGACAGGGGACGGACACTGAAGCTTTCTTT
>13|-|TRBV27|TRBJ2-7|-
CASSLSGRAEQYF
TGTGCCAGCAGTTTATCGGGAAGGGCGGAGCAGTACTTC
>14|-|TRBV27|TRBJ2-1|few
CASRRASSYNEQFF
TGTGCCAGCAGAAGGGCCAGCTCCTACAATGAGCAGTTCTTC
>13|-|TRBV12-3/TRBV12-4|TRBJ1-5|-
CASKQGGNQPQHF
TGTGCCAGCAAACAAGGCGGAAATCAGCCCCAGCATTTT
>15|TRBD2|TRBV11-3|TRBJ2-3|-
CASSLAGGPGDTQYF
TGTGCCAGCAGCTTAGCGGGAGGGCCAGGAGATACGCAGTATTTT
>16|TRBD1|TRBV6-6|TRBJ2-1|-
CASSQTITGGYNEQFF
TGTGCCAGCAGCCAAACCATAACAGGGGGTTACAATGAGCAGTTCTTC
>16|TRBD1|TRBV30|TRBJ2-7|-
CAWSVALRDSTYEQYF
TGTGCCTGGAGTGTGGCGCTCCGGGACAGCACTTACGAGCAGTACTTC
>14|TRBD1|TRBV7-6|TRBJ2-7|-
CASSRPGQSHEQYF
TGTGCCAGCAGCCGACCGGGACAGTCCCACGAGCAGTACTTC
>16|-|TRBV12-2|TRBJ1-2|few
CASRANRGPSNYGYTF
TGTGCAAGTCGCGCGAACCGGGGTCCTTCTAACTATGGCTACACCTTC
>17|TRBD2|TRBV3-1/TRBV3-2|TRBJ2-3|-
CASSQVRLAGGVDTQYF
TGTGCCAGCAGCCAAGTCAGACTAGCGGGAGGAGTAGATACGCAGTATTTT
>15|-|TRBV9|TRBJ2-7|-
CASSVSSYPSYEQYF
TGTGCCAGCAGCGTAAGTAGCTACCCCTCCTACGAGCAGTACTTC
>13|-|TRBV19|TRBJ2-1|-
CASSLLANNEQFF
TGTGCCAGTAGTCTACTAGCCAACAATGAGCAGTTCTTC
>14|-|TRBV27|TRBJ1-1|-
CASSSGFINTEAFF
TGTGCCAGCAGTTCAGGTTTCATAAACACTGAAGCTTTCTTT
>15|TRBD2|TRBV29-1|TRBJ2-1|-
CSVERLAGGNSEQFF
TGCAGCGTTGAGAGGCTAGCGGGAGGAAATAGTGAGCAGTTCTTC
>17|TRBD1|TRBV7-9|TRBJ1-2|-
CASTPPLRDRGLNGYTF
TGTGCCAGCACCCCTCCACTCAGGGACAGGGGGCTTAATGGCTACACCTTC
>15|-|TRBV28|TRBJ2-7|medium-sized
CASSTARAMAGEQYF
TGTGCCAGCAGTACAGCCCGGGCCATGGCGGGGGAGCAGTACTTC
>15|-|TRBV24-1|TRBJ1-5|-
CATSASWISNQPQHF
TGTGCCACCAGTGCCTCGTGGATTAGCAATCAGCCCCAGCATTTT
>17|-|TRBV3-1/TRBV3-2|TRBJ2-6|-
CASSQVFDTSGANVLTF
TGTGCCAGCAGCCAAGTCTTTGATACATCCGGGGCCAACGTCCTGACTTTC
>16|TRBD1|TRBV7-2|TRBJ1-3|once
CASSLTPTGGGNTIYF
TGTGCCAGCAGCTTAACCCCGACAGGGGGAGGAAACACCATATATTTT
>13|-|TRBV18|TRBJ2-7|-
CASSPDSLSEQYF
TGTGCCAGCTCTCCCGACAGCCTGTCCGAGCAGTACTTC
>14|-|TRBV19|TRBJ1-1|-
CASSLSPGQTEAFF
TGTGCCAGTAGTCTATCCCCCGGGCAGACTGAAGCTTTCTTT
>16|-|TRBV7-2|TRBJ2-2|-
CASSMTGTGNTGELFF
TGTGCCAGCAGCATGACCGGGACGGGGAACACCGGGGAGCTGTTTTTT
>14|-|TRBV5-4|TRBJ1-5|-
CASSPDRSGQPQHF
TGTGCCAGCAGCCCCGACAGGAGCGGGCAGCCCCAGCATTTT
>13|-|TRBV30|TRBJ1-3|-
CAWSGGSGNTIYF
TGTGCCTGGAGTGGGGGGTCTGGAAACACCATATATTTT
>15|-|TRBV7-2|TRBJ2-3|once
CASSPDAMGTDTQYF
TGTGCCAGCAGCCCCGACGCGATGGGCACAGATACGCAGTATTTT
>13|-|TRBV2|TRBJ1-5|-
CASSPGHGQPQHF
TGTGCCAGCAGCCCCGGCCACGGTCAGCCCCAGCATTTT
>16|-|TRBV11-2|TRBJ2-7|-
CASSFTANREDYEQYF
TGTGCCAGCAGCTTTACCGCCAACAGGGAAGACTACGAGCAGTACTTC
>14|-|TRBV27|TRBJ2-1|-
CASSFPGTYNEQFF
TGTGCCAGCAGTTTCCCAGGAACTTACAATGAGCAGTTCTTC
>13|-|TRBV19|TRBJ1-6|-
CASSQDTYSPLHF
TGTGCCAGTAGTCAGGACACCTATTCACCCCTCCACTTT
>16|-|TRBV6-1|TRBJ2-1|few
CASSERVGASYNEQFF
TGTGCCAGCAGTGAACGGGTGGGAGCGTCCTACAATGAGCAGTTCTTC
>14|TRBD1|TRBV19|TRBJ1-1|-
CASRRTGVNTEAFF
TGTGCCAGTAGGAGGACAGGGGTGAACACTGAAGCTTTCTTT
>17|TRBD2|TRBV4-2|TRBJ2-2|-
CASSQATGTSGVRELFF
TGTGCCAGCAGCCAGGCTACCGGGACTAGCGGGGTCCGGGAGCTGTTTTTT
>15|TRBD2|TRBV6-4|TRBJ2-1|-
CASSEDSGRLNEQFF
TGTGCCAGCAGTGAAGACAGCGGGAGGTTAAATGAGCAGTTCTTC
>16|-|TRBV5-6|TRBJ2-7|-
CASSLEGTLLIYEQYF
TGTGCCAGCAGCTTGGAAGGGACACTCCTCATCTACGAGCAGTACTTC
>13|TRBD1|TRBV5-1|TRBJ2-7|-
CASSLGQGHEQYF
TGCGCCAGCAGCTTGGGACAGGGCCACGAGCAGTACTTC
>13|-|TRBV3-1/TRBV3-2|TRBJ1-1|-
CASGPTGSTEAFF
TGTGCCAGCGGCCCTACAGGCAGCACTGAAGCTTTCTTT
>17|TRBD1|TRBV15|TRBJ1-5|-
CATSRDTRGQGSQPQHF
TGTGCCACCAGCAGAGACACCCGAGGACAGGGGAGTCAGCCCCAGCATTTT
>15|TRBD1|TRBV14|TRBJ1-1|-
CASSDQGAMNTEAFF
TGTGCCAGCAGCGACCAGGGGGCAATGAACACTGAAGCTTTCTTT
>13|-|TRBV19|TRBJ2-4|few
CASSIGRKNIQYF
TGTGCCAGTAGTATCGGCAGGAAAAACATTCAGTACTTC
>13|-|TRBV2|TRBJ1-1|-
CASGGGLNTEAFF
TGTGCCAGCGGGGGTGGTTTGAACACTGAAGCTTTCTTT
>13|-|TRBV3-1/TRBV3-2|TRBJ2-7|-
CASKGTDRYEQYF
TGTGCCAGCAAGGGCACGGACCGTTACGAGCAGTACTTC